This T cell receptor beta chain was identified during a study of blood T cell repertoires in COVID-19 (dated by TCRdb to about 2020). A note on the overall study: Samples covering the acute and convalescent phases of COVID-19 were provided by collaborators in the United States, Italy and Spain. The dataset comprised deeply sampled blood TCRbeta repertoires from subjects exposed to, actively infected with, or recovered from COVID-19. The samples were drawn from the first 160 participants of the ongoing ImmuneRACE study and from more than 1,000 subjects provided by 6 global collaborators. The repertoires were released in a freely available public database intended as a resource for research on the immune response to SARS-CoV-2. The sample metadata nearly always contained a de-identified subject ID, COVID-19 status, age in years and sex. The prospective study material was composed of cDNA or gDNA derived from T cells, B-cell-depleted T cells, or PBMCs. Where available, HLA class I and class II types were taken from metadata supplied by the sample provider and were not determined by assay-based typing.

TCRbeta CDR3 regions were amplified from genomic DNA by means of the immunoSEQ Assay, a bias-controlled multiplex PCR. Turning to the authors' computational methods: The number of nucleated cells in each sample was estimated by amplification of reference gene primers within the assay. To quantify the absolute abundance of each unique TCRbeta CDR3 rearrangement, sequence reads were collapsed and filtered. For each sample, productive Simpson clonality was calculated as the square root of Simpson's diversity index across productive rearrangements. TCRdb obtained this table from immuneACCESS and retained in-frame rearrangements with V and J assigned. These tables miss some clones; where compared with another copy, unresolved V genes account for less than half of the shortfall, and the remainder is unexplained. D and trimming were read from the DNA, whereas the V and J calls and clone size are those reported in that table. For this sample the table gives about 200,000 clones, of which more than 85% were detected only once. The ten biggest clones cover 0.8% to 1% of the sample.

In the case of this clone: Its antigen has not been determined. Nothing much larger sits one base from this clone, and base qualities are not available.

In Seattle, one collaborating source enrolled patients while the infection was active and tracked those patients longitudinally over the course of disease. The collaborating institutions used their own protocols to collect whole blood in K2EDTA tubes. For TCRbeta analysis, collaborator samples were shipped as frozen whole blood, as isolated PBMCs, or as DNA extracted from either sample type. The research as a whole found: The quantity of clinical and demographic metadata differed by source and by participant and was supplied without curation.

The clonotype was recovered from a man in his 60s with COVID-19, enrolled during active disease. The sequenced sample consisted of peripheral blood.

The nucleotide sequence is given as TGTGCCAGCAGTTACTCGGCGGGCGGGGGGCCCAACGAGCAGTACTTC. It specifies CASSYSAGGGPNEQYF. In this chain, TRBV6-6 is recombined with TRBJ2-7, with 8 bases in between that match TRBD2. From its cysteine to its phenylalanine, the CDR3 spans 16 amino acids. The CDR3 DNA has 48 bases and is translated from base 1. V has 0 bases trimmed and J has 5 bases trimmed; junction bases matching no gene number 9. The germline V gene (reference sequence) specifies MNHNY as CDR1 and SVGAGI as CDR2.